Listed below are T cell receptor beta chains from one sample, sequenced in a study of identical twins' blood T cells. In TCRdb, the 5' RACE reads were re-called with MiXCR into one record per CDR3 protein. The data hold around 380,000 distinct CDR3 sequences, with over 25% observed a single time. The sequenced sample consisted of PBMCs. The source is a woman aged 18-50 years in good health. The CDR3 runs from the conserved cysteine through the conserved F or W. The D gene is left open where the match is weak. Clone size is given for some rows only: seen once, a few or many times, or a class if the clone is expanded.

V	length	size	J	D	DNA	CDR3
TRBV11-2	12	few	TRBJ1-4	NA	TGTGCCAGCAGCTGGGTTAATGAAAAACTGTTTTTT	CASSWVNEKLFF
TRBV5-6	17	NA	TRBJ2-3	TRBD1	TGTGCCAGCAGCTTGTGGGCCGGGACAGGCGGCACAGATACGCGGTATTTT	CASSLWAGTGGTDTRYF
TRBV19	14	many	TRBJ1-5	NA	TGTGCCAGTAGCCGAGGACAGTGGGATCAGCCCCAGCATTTT	CASSRGQWDQPQHF
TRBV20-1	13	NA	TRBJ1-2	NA	TGCAGTGCTTATGACAGGAACACCTATGGCTACACCTTC	CSAYDRNTYGYTF
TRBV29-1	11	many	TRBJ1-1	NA	TGCAGCGGCCGAATTGAGACTGAAGCTTTCTTT	CSGRIETEAFF
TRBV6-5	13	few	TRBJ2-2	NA	TGTGCCAGCAGTGATACAGACCCCGGGGAGCTGTTTTTT	CASSDTDPGELFF
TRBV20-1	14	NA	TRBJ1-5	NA	TGCAGTGCTAGTCAGGGTCGGAGCAATCAGCCCCAGCATTTT	CSASQGRSNQPQHF
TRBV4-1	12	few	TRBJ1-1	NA	TGCGCCAGCAGCCACGTCGGACTGGAAGCTTTCTTT	CASSHVGLEAFF
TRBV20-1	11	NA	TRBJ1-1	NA	TGCAGTGCTTCTCCGACGTACGAAGCTTTCTTT	CSASPTYEAFF
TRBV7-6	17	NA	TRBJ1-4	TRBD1	TGTGCCAGCACGAGCCAAACAGGGGATCGGGGCAATGAAAAACTGTTTTTT	CASTSQTGDRGNEKLFF
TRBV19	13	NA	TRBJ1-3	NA	TGTGCCAGTAGTATCCCGGACCGGGCTTCATTATATTTT	CASSIPDRASLYF
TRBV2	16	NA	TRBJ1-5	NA	TGTGCCAGCAGTGAAAGGATCTCAGCCGGGAATCAGCCCCAGCATTTT	CASSERISAGNQPQHF
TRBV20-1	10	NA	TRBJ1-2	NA	TGCAGTGCTACAGGTCGGGGCTACACCTTC	CSATGRGYTF
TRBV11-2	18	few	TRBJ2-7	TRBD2	TGTGCCAGCAGCTTCCTAGCGGGAGGACCCCTGGGCTCCTACGAGCAGTACTTC	CASSFLAGGPLGSYEQYF
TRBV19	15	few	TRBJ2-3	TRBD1	TGTGCCAGTATCGGACAGGGTGGAATCACAGATACGCAGTATTTT	CASIGQGGITDTQYF
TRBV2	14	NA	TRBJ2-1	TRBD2	TGTGCCAGCAGTGAGGAGCGGGGGTGGAATGAGCAGTTCTTC	CASSEERGWNEQFF
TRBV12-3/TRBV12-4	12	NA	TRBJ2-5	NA	TGTGCCAGCAAACCTAGGGGGGAGACCCAGTACTTC	CASKPRGETQYF
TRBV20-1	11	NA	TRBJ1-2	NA	TGCAGTGCACAGACAGGTTATAGCTACACCTTC	CSAQTGYSYTF
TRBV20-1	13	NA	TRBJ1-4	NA	TGCAGTGCTAGTCGTCCCGGAAGCGAAAAACTGTTTTTT	CSASRPGSEKLFF
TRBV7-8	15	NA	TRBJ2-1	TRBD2	TGTGCCAGCGGCCCCCGACTAGCGAATTACAATGAGCAGTTCTTC	CASGPRLANYNEQFF
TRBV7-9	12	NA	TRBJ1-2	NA	TGTGCCAGCAGCTTAGCCACTTATGGCTACACCTTC	CASSLATYGYTF
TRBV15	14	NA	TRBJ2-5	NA	TGTGCCACCAGCGGCAGGGGGGGCGCAGAGACCCAGTACTTC	CATSGRGGAETQYF
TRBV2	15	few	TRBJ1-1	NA	TGTGCCAGCGTATACGGCTCTCTGATGAACACTGAAGCTTTCTTT	CASVYGSLMNTEAFF
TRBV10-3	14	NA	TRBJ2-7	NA	TGTGCCATCAGTGAGTCGACAGTCTCCAACGAGCAGTACTTC	CAISESTVSNEQYF
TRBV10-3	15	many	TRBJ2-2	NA	TGTGCCATCACTCGGGGACGCCCCGGTCCCGGGGAGCTGTTTTTT	CAITRGRPGPGELFF
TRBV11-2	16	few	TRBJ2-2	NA	TGTGCCAGCAGCCCTTTTTACACCGGGAGTGGCGGGGAGCTGTTTTTT	CASSPFYTGSGGELFF
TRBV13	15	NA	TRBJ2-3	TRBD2	TGTGCCAGCAGCTTTAGCGGGGGTCCCACAGATACGCAGTATTTT	CASSFSGGPTDTQYF
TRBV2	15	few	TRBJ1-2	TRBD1	TGTGCCAGCAGTGAGGACAGGGGTCCGAACTATGGCTACACCTTC	CASSEDRGPNYGYTF
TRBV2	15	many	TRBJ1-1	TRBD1	TGTGCCAGCAGTAGACCGGGACAGGGTGAGGCTGAAGCTTTCTTT	CASSRPGQGEAEAFF
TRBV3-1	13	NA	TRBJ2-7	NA	TGTGCCAGCGACCTAACAACTACCTACGAGCAGTACTTC	CASDLTTTYEQYF
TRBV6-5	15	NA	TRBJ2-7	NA	TGTGCCAGCAGCCGAACCGGGACTCCACTTGACGAGCAGTACTTC	CASSRTGTPLDEQYF
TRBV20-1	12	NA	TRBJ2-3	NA	TGCAGTGCTAGAAGGGGCCCAGGGACGCAGTATTTT	CSARRGPGTQYF
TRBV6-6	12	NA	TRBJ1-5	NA	TGTGCCAGCAGTTACCCCACCCAGCCCCAGCATTTT	CASSYPTQPQHF
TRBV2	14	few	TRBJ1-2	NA	TGTGCCAGCAGTGTTGACGGAGCGGGCTATGGCTACACCTTC	CASSVDGAGYGYTF
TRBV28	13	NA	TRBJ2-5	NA	TGTGCCAGCAACGGACCGCCGCAAGAGACCCAGTACTTC	CASNGPPQETQYF
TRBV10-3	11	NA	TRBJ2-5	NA	TGTGCCATCCAGGGACAAGAGACCCAGTACTTC	CAIQGQETQYF
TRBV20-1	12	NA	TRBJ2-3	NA	TGCAGTTCCCTCACTGGGCCAGATACGCAGTATTTT	CSSLTGPDTQYF
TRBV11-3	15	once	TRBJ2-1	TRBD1	TGTGCCAGCAGCTTTTCAGGGGGCCAAAACAATGAGCAGTTCTTC	CASSFSGGQNNEQFF
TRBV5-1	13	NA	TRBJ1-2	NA	TGCGCCAGCAGCTTTGACAGCGCCTATGGCTACACCTTC	CASSFDSAYGYTF
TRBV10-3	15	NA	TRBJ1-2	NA	TGTGCCATCGGATTGAACAGGGAACCTTACTATGGCTACACCTTC	CAIGLNREPYYGYTF
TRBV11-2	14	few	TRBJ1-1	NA	TGTGCCAGCAGCCCCCCGGACAGAAACACTGAAGCTTTCTTT	CASSPPDRNTEAFF
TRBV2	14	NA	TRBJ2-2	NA	TGTGCCAGCACCACACAAGGGGGGGTCGGGGAGCTGTTTTTT	CASTTQGGVGELFF
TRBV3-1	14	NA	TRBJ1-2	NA	TGTGCCAGCAGCCTCCAAACAGGGCACTATGGCTACACCTTC	CASSLQTGHYGYTF
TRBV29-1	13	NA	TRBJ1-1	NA	TGCAGCGCCAACGACGGGGCGAACACTGAAGCTTTCTTT	CSANDGANTEAFF
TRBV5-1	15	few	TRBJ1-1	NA	TGCGCCAGCAGCTTGAGAAGGACAGCAAACACTGAAGCTTTCTTT	CASSLRRTANTEAFF
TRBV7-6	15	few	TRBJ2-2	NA	TGTGCCAGCAGCAAACTCCTCAGTGGGACCGGGGAGCTGTTTTTT	CASSKLLSGTGELFF
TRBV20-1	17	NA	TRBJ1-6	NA	TGCAGTGCTAGAGACCGAGGCAGGGAATACGATAATTCACCCCTCCACTTT	CSARDRGREYDNSPLHF
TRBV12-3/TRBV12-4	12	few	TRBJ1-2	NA	TGTGCCAGCAGTTCCAGGGTTTCGGGCTACACCTTC	CASSSRVSGYTF
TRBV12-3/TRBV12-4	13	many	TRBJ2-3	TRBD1	TGTGCCAGCAGCGGGACAGGGTACTATACGCAGTATTTT	CASSGTGYYTQYF
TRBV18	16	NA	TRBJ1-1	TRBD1	TGTGCCAGCTCACCCCGACAGGGTGTGGTGAACACTGAAGCTTTCTTT	CASSPRQGVVNTEAFF
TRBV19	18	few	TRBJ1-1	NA	TGTGCCAGTAACAGACGGACACTGCCTACGATGGTGAACACTGAAGCTTTCTTT	CASNRRTLPTMVNTEAFF
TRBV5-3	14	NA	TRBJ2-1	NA	TGTGCCAGAAGCGCGGGACTCATCCACAATGAGCAGTTCTTC	CARSAGLIHNEQFF